Below, 29 T cell receptor beta chains from the same sample are listed, as sequenced in a study of CXCR3-negative and CXCR3-positive naive CD8 T cells. Libraries were UMI-labeled 5' RACE TRB cDNA. TCRdb re-called the 5' RACE reads and catalogs CDR3 proteins one per entry, DNA excluded. This repertoire includes over 35,000 distinct CDR3 sequences. Sequences were obtained from naive CXCR3- CD8+ T cells from blood. Subset noted: CD45RO-CCR7+CD27+CD95- naive CD8+ T cells lacking CXCR3 (TNR3-). The receptors shown here come from a human donor in good health. Some clones in this sample may be carry-over from other donors' samples.

The chain carries TRBV7-9 and TRBJ2-5. Germline values: CDR1 SEHNR, CDR2 FQNEAQ (reference sequence). The CDR3 runs to 14 residues. The CDR3 here is CASSLETAQETQYF.

The chain couples TRBV5-1 to TRBJ2-3; TCRdb calls TRBD2, which cannot be checked without DNA. In germline, CDR1 is SGHRS, CDR2 YFSETQ. The CDR3 contains 18 residues. Here the CDR3 reads CASGPTGLARASTDTQYF. The whole variable domain, filled in from reference TRBV5-1 and TRBJ2-3, reads KAGVTQTPRYLIKTRGQQVTLSCSPISGHRSVSWYQQTPGQGLQFLFEYFSETQRNKGNFPGRFSGRQFSNSRSEMNVSTLELGDSALYLCASGPTGLARASTDTQYFGPGTRLTVL.

The chain joins TRBV9 to TRBJ1-1; TCRdb selects TRBD1, and the lack of DNA leaves this call unchecked. CDR3 length: 14 amino acids. Germline V gene sequence: CDR1 SGDLS, CDR2 YYNGEE. CDR3 sequence: CASSATSQGPEAFF. Supplemented by reference TRBV9 and TRBJ1-1, the full variable domain reads DSGVTQTPKHLITATGQRVTLRCSPRSGDLSVYWYQQSLDQGLQFLIQYYNGEERAKGNILERFSAQQFPDLHSELNLSSLELGDSALYFCASSATSQGPEAFFGQGTRLTVV.

The chain has TRBV27 and TRBJ1-1; absent DNA, TCRdb's TRBD1 call cannot be checked. CDR1 MNHEY and CDR2 SMNVEV come from the germline V gene (reference sequence). The CDR3 has 15 residues. Here the CDR3 reads CASSLSGTGFTEAFF.

The rearrangement uses TRBV5-1 and TRBJ2-1; TCRdb reports TRBD2, a call that lacks DNA to check it against. Per the germline V gene, CDR1 is SGHRS and CDR2 is YFSETQ. The CDR3 spans 15 residues. This CDR3 is CASSSTAGGNNEQFF.

This chain links TRBV15 with TRBJ2-5; TCRdb proposes TRBD1, but this gene call is untestable without DNA. From germline, CDR1 is LNHNV and CDR2 YYDKDF (reference sequence). The CDR3 is 15 residues long. The CDR3 reads CATSRDLGAGETQYF.

The chain carries TRBV3-1 and TRBJ2-5; the D gene TCRdb calls, TRBD1, cannot be checked with no DNA. The CDR3 totals 13 residues. The germline CDR1 and CDR2 sequences are LGHDT and YNNKEL (reference sequence). CDR3 amino acids: CASSQAGEETQYF.

CDR3 sequence reads: CASSYGQMNTEAFF. The chain employs TRBV6-2 or TRBV6-3 and TRBJ1-1. Germline loops: CDR1 MNHEY, CDR2 SVGEGT. This CDR3 contains 14 residues.

The chain is built from TRBV28 and TRBJ2-1; TCRdb's D call, TRBD1, is unchecked because there is no DNA. CDR3 size: 14 residues. CDR1 and CDR2 (germline): MDHEN, SYDVKM. Here the CDR3 reads CASTRQGDYNEQFF.

This chain links TRBV28 with TRBJ2-3; TCRdb picks TRBD2, but there is no DNA to check that call. The germline CDR1 and CDR2 sequences are MDHEN and SYDVKM. This CDR3 contains 16 residues. This CDR3 is CASSLGTSGGGDTQYF.

The chain joins TRBV5-4 to TRBJ2-5; TCRdb's assignment of TRBD2 cannot be checked, as there is no DNA. Germline V gene data show CDR1 as SGHNT and CDR2 as YYREEE (reference sequence). The CDR3 sequence is 18 residues long. CDR3 protein: CASSFLITTSGVQETQYF. Drawing the rest from reference TRBV5-4 and TRBJ2-5, the complete variable domain is ETGVTQSPTHLIKTRGQQVTLRCSSQSGHNTVSWYQQALGQGPQFIFQYYREEENGRGNFPPRFSGLQFPNYSSELNVNALELDDSALYLCASSFLITTSGVQETQYFGPGTRLLVL.

CDR3 amino acids: CASRKTGGDEQFF. This chain connects TRBV7-3 to TRBJ2-1; TCRdb's D gene call, TRBD1, goes unchecked for lack of DNA. This CDR3 has 13 residues. Germline V gene lookup returns CDR1 SGHTA and CDR2 FQGTGA.

V is TRBV28 and J is TRBJ2-7; TCRdb proposes TRBD1, but this gene call is untestable without DNA. The CDR3 extends over 13 amino acids. Per the germline V gene, CDR1 is MDHEN and CDR2 is SYDVKM. CDR3 sequence reads: CASSPDRAREQYF. Using reference TRBV28 and TRBJ2-7 for the parts outside the CDR3, the full variable domain is DVKVTQSSRYLVKRTGEKVFLECVQDMDHENMFWYRQDPGLGLRLIYFSYDVKMKEKGDIPEGYSVSREKKERFSLILESASTNQTSMYLCASSPDRAREQYFGPGTRLTVT.

The chain carries TRBV28 and TRBJ2-2; TCRdb indicates TRBD1, and absent DNA this call remains unverified. CDR1 and CDR2 from the germline V gene are MDHEN and SYDVKM. The CDR3 totals 15 residues. This chain's CDR3 is CASSLRDKNTGELFF.

V is TRBV5-1 and J is TRBJ2-7; no DNA is available, so the TRBD2 call from TCRdb remains unchecked. Germline V gene data show CDR1 as SGHRS and CDR2 as YFSETQ. This CDR3 is 15 amino acids long. CDR3 amino acids: CASSLVVGPAAEQYF.

This chain links TRBV11-2 with TRBJ1-2. CDR1 is SGHAT, CDR2 FQNNGV, per germline. The CDR3 spans 15 residues. This CDR3 is CASSLLSRADYGYTF.

The chain recombines TRBV28 with TRBJ2-7; TCRdb names TRBD1, which stays unverified in the absence of DNA. CDR1 is MDHEN, CDR2 SYDVKM, per germline. The CDR3 has 16 residues. This chain's CDR3 is CASSPGESSLAYEQYF.

The genes are TRBV29-1 and TRBJ2-1; the D gene TCRdb calls, TRBD2, cannot be checked with no DNA. The CDR3 extends over 13 amino acids. Germline V gene data show CDR1 as SQVTM and CDR2 as ANQGSEA. The CDR3 reads CSVVSGVGNEQFF.

CDR3 amino acids: CSARATGDRTYEQYF. This rearrangement joins TRBV20-1 to TRBJ2-7; TCRdb lists TRBD1, though no DNA is available to test this call. Germline V gives CDR1 DFQATT, CDR2 SNEGSKA (reference sequence). The CDR3 sequence is 15 residues long.

The V and J genes are TRBV20-1 and TRBJ2-7; TCRdb's assignment of TRBD2 cannot be checked, as there is no DNA. The length of the CDR3 is 14 residues. Germline V gene sequence: CDR1 DFQATT, CDR2 SNEGSKA (reference sequence). The CDR3 spells CSARVLAESYEQYF.

This chain links TRBV7-9 with TRBJ1-3; TCRdb selects TRBD1, and the lack of DNA leaves this call unchecked. Germline assignment: CDR1 SEHNR and CDR2 FQNEAQ (reference sequence). There are 14 residues in the CDR3. CDR3 amino acids: CASSPRDTGNTIYF.

The chain has TRBV27 and TRBJ2-5; TCRdb calls TRBD1, which cannot be checked without DNA. This CDR3 has 13 amino acids. Germline CDR1 is MNHEY and CDR2 is SMNVEV (reference sequence). The CDR3 sequence is CATKDRGVETQYF.

The chain joins TRBV12-3 or TRBV12-4 to TRBJ2-1; TCRdb gives TRBD2 as the D gene, but with no DNA this cannot be confirmed. The CDR3 is 13 residues long. The CDR3 here is CASSTGPGNEQFF.

The chain combines TRBV29-1 with TRBJ2-7. This CDR3 is built from 12 residues. Germline assignment: CDR1 SQVTM and CDR2 ANQGSEA. The CDR3 here is CSVDSVSDEQYF.

The chain recombines TRBV7-9 with TRBJ1-5; TCRdb outputs TRBD1, but without DNA this stays unchecked. Germline assignment: CDR1 SEHNR and CDR2 FQNEAQ (reference sequence). CDR3 length: 17 amino acids. The CDR3 spells CASSLSWTGAANQPQHF.

The chain carries TRBV15 and TRBJ2-7; TCRdb's assignment of TRBD2 cannot be checked, as there is no DNA. Germline-derived CDR1 and CDR2 are LNHNV and YYDKDF (reference sequence). The CDR3 extends over 16 amino acids. The CDR3 here is CATSRDVGSASYEQYF.

The V gene is TRBV20-1, the J gene TRBJ2-3; the TCRdb call, TRBD2, lacks DNA for checking. Germline V gene data show CDR1 as DFQATT and CDR2 as SNEGSKA (reference sequence). The CDR3 covers 15 residues. The CDR3 region is CSATTSGGSTDTQYF.

This chain joins TRBV7-3 and TRBJ2-5; checking the TCRdb D call of TRBD1 is not possible without DNA. The germline V gene encodes CDR1 SGHTA and CDR2 FQGTGA. The CDR3 is made up of 15 amino acids. CDR3 sequence reads: CASSLAGGTQETQYF.

The CDR3 loop is CASSYVDGGYTF. The V call is TRBV19, the J call TRBJ1-2. CDR1 and CDR2 (germline): LNHDA, SQIVND (reference sequence). The CDR3 runs to 12 residues.